The 32 T cell receptor beta chains listed next were all sequenced from one sample in a study of T cell responses to AZD1222 COVID-19 vaccine. Assay: immunoSEQ multiplex PCR; the TCRdb copy retains only in-frame clones and omits some. The sample yields 120,000 to 150,000 clones, roughly 92% seen once. The sequences come from peripheral blood, collected 28 days after the second AZD1222 dose. The receptors stem from an adult who received the AZD1222 COVID-19 vaccine.

The V gene is TRBV19, the J gene TRBJ1-5; 7 nucleotides align to TRBD1. This CDR3 has 14 amino acids. After removal of 7 bases from V and 7 bases from J, the junction contained 10 bases not matched to a gene. The germline CDR1 and CDR2 sequences are LNHDA and SQIVND (reference sequence). CDR3 sequence (DNA): TGTGCCAGTATCCTAGACAGGGCGGGCCAGCCCCAGCATTTT. Translated: CASILDRAGQPQHF.

V gene TRBV12-2 combines with J gene TRBJ1-2; the tabulated D call, TRBD1, remains unverified against the DNA. TRBV12-2 is a known pseudogene. The CDR3 is 18 residues long. In nucleotides, the CDR3 is TGTGCAAGTCGCTTCGGGAGGGACAGGGAGGCTTCAAACTATGGCTACACCTTC. Amino acid sequence: CASRFGRDREASNYGYTF.

This chain uses TRBV4-2 with TRBJ2-1; unclear D gene. Trimming stripped 0 bases from V and 0 bases from J, with 12 bases between. CDR1 LGHNA and CDR2 YNFKEQ come from the germline V gene. The CDR3 extends over 17 amino acids. The CDR3 spells CASSQDLTSSSYNEQFF. CDR3 nucleotide sequence: TGTGCCAGCAGCCAAGATCTAACTTCTAGCTCCTACAATGAGCAGTTCTTC.

The chain recombines TRBV10-3 with TRBJ1-1; tentatively, D is TRBD1 (6 bases). The germline gives CDR1 ENHRY, CDR2 SYGVKD. The length of the CDR3 is 14 residues. Trimming stripped 7 bases from V and 6 bases from J, with 18 bases between. CDR3 bases: TGTGCCATCACCCGGGACACCTCGTATCCTGAAGCTTTCTTT. It encodes CAITRDTSYPEAFF.

This clone came up once. The rearrangement uses TRBV10-1 and TRBJ2-3; the D gene is possibly TRBD1 (6 bases). CDR1 WNHNN and CDR2 SYGVQD come from the germline V gene (reference sequence). The ends were cut back, 9 bases at V and 6 bases at J, with 25 bases in the middle. This CDR3 has 16 amino acids. The DNA of the CDR3 is TGCGCCAGGATAACGACAGGTCCGATAACAAAGGATACGCAGTATTTT. It encodes CARITTGPITKDTQYF.

This sequence joins TRBV6-1 and TRBJ1-1; tentatively, D is TRBD1 (6 bases). CDR3 length equals 14 residues. The V end was cut by 3 bases, the J end by 4 bases, with 12 bases between. The V gene's germline CDR1 is MNHNS and CDR2 SASEGT. This CDR3 reads CASSEHQGSTEAFF. CDR3 sequence (DNA): TGTGCCAGCAGTGAGCATCAGGGGAGCACTGAAGCTTTCTTT.

The chain recombines TRBV14 with TRBJ1-6; D gene unclear. V lost 5 bases to trimming and J lost 7 bases, with 6 bases between them. CDR1 is SGHDN and CDR2 is FVKESK in the germline V gene. The CDR3 contains 12 residues. The CDR3 is CASSFQNSPLHF. The CDR3, as DNA: TGTGCCAGCAGCTTTCAAAATTCACCCCTCCACTTT.

The chain joins TRBV19 to TRBJ1-2; 8 bases match TRBD1. The CDR3 runs 16 residues. The V and J ends lost 6 bases and 4 bases, in that order; junction bases with no gene match: 13. Germline V CDR1 and CDR2: LNHDA, SQIVND (reference sequence). In nucleotides, the CDR3 is TGTGCCAGTAGCGGGGCCGGGGACAGGCAACCCTATGGCTACACCTTC. Protein: CASSGAGDRQPYGYTF. The variable domain in full, with the rest retrieved from reference TRBV19 and TRBJ1-2, is DGGITQSPKYLFRKEGQNVTLSCEQNLNHDAMYWYRQDPGQGLRLIYYSQIVNDFQKGDIAEGYSVSREKKESFPLTVTSAQKNPTAFYLCASSGAGDRQPYGYTFGSGTRLTVV.

The J gene is TRBJ1-2, the V gene TRBV9; D is unresolved. This CDR3 is 13 amino acids long. CDR1 is SGDLS, CDR2 YYNGEE, per germline. Trimming removed 0 bases at V and 6 bases at J, with 9 bases between. The CDR3 coding sequence is TGTGCCAGCAGCGTAGTGGGCCAACATGGCTACACCTTC. Translating gives CASSVVGQHGYTF.

CDR3 sequence: CAWSHFTEAFF. CDR3 sequence (DNA): TGTGCCTGGAGCCACTTTACTGAAGCTTTCTTT. The chain carries TRBV30 and TRBJ1-1, with D hard to call. Germline V lookup: CDR1 GTSNPN, CDR2 SVGIG (reference sequence). The V end lost 3 bases, the J end lost 5 bases, and 7 bases lay between the germline ends. The CDR3 sequence is 11 residues long. Combining the CDR3 with reference TRBV30 and TRBJ1-1 gives the whole variable domain SQTIHQWPATLVQPVGSPLSLECTVEGTSNPNLYWYRQAAGRGLQLLFYSVGIGQISSEVPQNLSASRPQDRQFILSSKKLLLSDSGFYLCAWSHFTEAFFGQGTRLTVV.

As to this clone: Other nucleotide sequences from this sample produce the same CDR3. V usage is TRBV19 and J usage is TRBJ1-2, with unresolved D. Germline V gene sequence: CDR1 LNHDA, CDR2 SQIVND (reference sequence). Trimming took 2 bases from V and 2 from J, leaving 9 bases between them. This CDR3 contains 14 residues. DNA for the CDR3: TGTGCCAGTAGTATATCGACCGAGAACTATGGCTACACCTTC. This sequence encodes CASSISTENYGYTF. Based on the CDR3 plus reference TRBV19 and TRBJ1-2, the full variable domain is DGGITQSPKYLFRKEGQNVTLSCEQNLNHDAMYWYRQDPGQGLRLIYYSQIVNDFQKGDIAEGYSVSREKKESFPLTVTSAQKNPTAFYLCASSISTENYGYTFGSGTRLTVV.

The rearrangement joins TRBV11-1 to TRBJ1-1, with D unclear. CDR3 length: 14 residues. The germline V gene has CDR1 SGHAT and CDR2 FQDESV (reference sequence). V dropped 8 bases and J dropped 3 bases, with 16 bases sitting between them. CDR3 amino acids: CASSPRLVYTEAFF. The CDR3 DNA reads as TGTGCCAGCTCCCCTCGCCTCGTGTACACTGAAGCTTTCTTT.

The DNA of the CDR3 is TGTGCCAGCAGCCCGCGCCCCCCCGGAGAATTGGGCCCGGATGGCTACACCTTC. This sequence encodes CASSPRPPGELGPDGYTF. The chain employs TRBV7-2 and TRBJ1-2; D ambiguous. The germline CDR1 and CDR2 sequences are SGHTA and FQGNSA. Trimming took off 5 bases at V and 6 bases at J, with 28 bases between the two ends. CDR3 length: 18 amino acids.

The count of this clone is one. The chain is built from TRBV15 and TRBJ2-1, with 9 bases lining up with TRBD1. The CDR3 has 19 residues. Looked up from germline, CDR1 is LNHNV and CDR2 is YYDKDF (reference sequence). V shed 1 base, J shed 5 bases, and the junction held 15 bases outside the gene matches. CDR3 amino acids: CATSRGRLDGTGRDNEQFF. CDR3 nucleotide sequence: TGTGCCACCAGCAGAGGGCGACTCGACGGGACAGGGAGAGACAATGAGCAGTTCTTC.

The rearrangement links TRBV10-2 to TRBJ2-7; D not resolved. Per the germline V gene, CDR1 is WSHSY and CDR2 is SAAADI. The CDR3 is made up of 12 amino acids. V lost 2 bases to trimming and J lost 3 bases, with 5 bases between them. Here the CDR3 DNA reads TGCGCCAGCAGTGAGACAATCTACGAGCAGTACTTC. This encodes CASSETIYEQYF.

This chain joins TRBV11-3 and TRBJ2-1, with D possibly being TRBD1 (5 bases). The V end was cut by 0 bases, the J end by 10 bases, with 10 bases between. CDR3 size: 13 residues. CDR1 and CDR2 (germline): SGHNT, YENEEA. The CDR3 sequence is CASSLEGPGEQFF. As DNA, the CDR3 is TGTGCCAGCAGCTTAGAGGGGCCCGGGGAGCAGTTCTTC.

The chain uses TRBV28 and TRBJ1-2; D possibly corresponds to TRBD1 (6 bases). CDR1 MDHEN and CDR2 SYDVKM come from the germline V gene. V was clipped by 2 bases and J by 3 bases, with 13 bases between them. The CDR3 spans 15 residues. CDR3 DNA: TGTGCCAGCAGTTTAAGGGGGACGGATCACTATGGCTACACCTTC. Amino acids: CASSLRGTDHYGYTF.

The chain employs TRBV10-1 and TRBJ1-2; D ambiguous. CDR1 WNHNN and CDR2 SYGVQD come from the germline V gene (reference sequence). Trimming stripped 4 bases from V and 8 bases from J, with 17 bases between. The length of the CDR3 is 14 residues. The CDR3 loop reads CASSGPSSREGYTF. CDR3 coding DNA: TGCGCCAGCAGTGGGCCGTCATCAAGGGAGGGCTACACCTTC.

The chain is built from TRBV5-1 and TRBJ1-6; possibly TRBD1 for D (5 bases). The CDR3 extends over 13 amino acids. Germline V gene sequence: CDR1 SGHRS, CDR2 YFSETQ. V lost 5 bases and J lost 5, with 8 bases in between. The CDR3 loop reads CASRSTDNSPLHF. The CDR3 nucleotides are TGCGCCAGCAGGTCGACAGATAATTCACCCCTCCACTTT.

The chain recombines TRBV18 with TRBJ1-5, with 7 bases identical to TRBD1. After removal of 3 bases from V and 2 bases from J, the junction contained 10 bases not matched to a gene. Germline V gene data show CDR1 as KGHSH and CDR2 as LQKENI. The CDR3 totals 17 residues. The CDR3: CASSPETGLFGNQPQHF. The CDR3 region has the DNA TGTGCCAGCTCACCGGAGACAGGGTTATTTGGCAATCAGCCCCAGCATTTT.

This chain joins TRBV2 and TRBJ1-4; 9 nucleotides agree with TRBD1. Germline V gene sequence: CDR1 SNHLY, CDR2 FYNNEI. V shed 9 bases, J shed 7 bases, and the junction held 6 bases outside the gene matches. The CDR3 extends over 13 amino acids. This CDR3 reads CASTGTGFEKLFF. In DNA, the CDR3 is TGTGCCAGTACCGGGACAGGGTTTGAAAAACTGTTTTTT.

The chain employs TRBV2 and TRBJ1-2; TRBD1 matches 7 bases. This CDR3 has 13 residues. Germline loops: CDR1 SNHLY, CDR2 FYNNEI. V gave up 6 bases and J gave up 2 bases; unmatched junction bases: 3. The CDR3 coding sequence is TGTGCCAGCAGGAGGGGACAGAACTATGGCTACACCTTC. Protein product: CASRRGQNYGYTF.

The chain has TRBV5-1 and TRBJ2-1; D is perhaps TRBD2 (5 bases). Germline V lookup: CDR1 SGHRS, CDR2 YFSETQ. The V end lost 2 bases, the J end lost 9 bases, and 15 bases lay between the germline ends. The CDR3 sequence is 14 residues long. CDR3 coding DNA: TGCGCCAGCAGCTTCGGGATTCGACCAGCTGAGCAGTTCTTC. This gives the protein CASSFGIRPAEQFF.

The V call is TRBV24-1, the J call TRBJ2-3, with 10 bases lining up with TRBD2. The CDR3 is 16 residues long. Unmatched junction bases numbered 12, after V lost 7 bases and J lost 6 bases. CDR1 and CDR2 from the germline V gene are KGHDR and SFDVKD. The CDR3 protein is CATRSSGGRRGDTQYF. The CDR3 DNA follows: TGTGCCACCAGGTCTAGCGGGGGCCGACGGGGGGATACGCAGTATTTT.

CDR3 DNA: TGTGCCAGCAGCCCCAGCCCGCGGGGGTCACAAGAGACCCAGTACTTC. This sequence encodes CASSPSPRGSQETQYF. V is TRBV7-3 and J is TRBJ2-5; 7 bases map to TRBD2. Germline CDR1 and CDR2: SGHTA and FQGTGA. The CDR3 is 16 residues long. V lost 5 bases and J lost 2; bases outside the gene matches: 11. The full variable domain, its missing parts supplied by reference TRBV7-3 and TRBJ2-5, is GAGVSQTPSNKVTEKGKYVELRCDPISGHTALYWYRQSLGQGPEFLIYFQGTGAADDSGLPNDRFFAVRPEGSVSTLKIQRTERGDSAVYLCASSPSPRGSQETQYFGPGTRLLVL.

This clone is a singleton in its sample. V is TRBV7-3 and J is TRBJ2-5; TRBD1 matches 8 bases. V was pared by 5 bases and J by 1 base, with 6 bases of the junction left unmatched. This CDR3 has 15 amino acids. In germline, CDR1 is SGHTA, CDR2 FQGTGA. DNA of the CDR3: TGTGCCAGCAGCGCCCTTGGGACAGGCCAAGAGACCCAGTACTTC. It translates to CASSALGTGQETQYF.

The V call is TRBV7-2, the J call TRBJ1-2; perhaps TRBD1 as D (6 bases). CDR3 size: 14 residues. V was clipped by 5 bases and J by 3 bases, with 13 bases between them. CDR1 and CDR2 (germline): SGHTA, FQGNSA. The DNA for the CDR3 is TGTGCCAGCAGCACCTACAGGGCAGACTATGGCTACACCTTC. It specifies CASSTYRADYGYTF.

DNA of the CDR3: TGTGCCAGCAGTTTTTCCGTCAATCAGCCCCAGCATTTT. This encodes CASSFSVNQPQHF. The chain employs TRBV12-3 or TRBV12-4 and TRBJ1-5, with D uncertain. V lost 3 bases, J lost 3 bases, and 6 bases lay in between. The CDR3 sequence is 13 residues long.

The chain links TRBV19 to TRBJ2-6, with D perhaps matching TRBD1 (5 bases). Germline-derived CDR1 and CDR2 are LNHDA and SQIVND (reference sequence). The CDR3 spans 15 residues. V lost 6 bases to trimming and J lost 0 bases, with 9 bases between them. The CDR3 region has the DNA TGTGCCAGTAGGCACAGGAACTCTGGGGCCAACGTCCTGACTTTC. Protein: CASRHRNSGANVLTF.

The chain couples TRBV7-9 to TRBJ1-4; D is perhaps TRBD1 (5 bases). CDR1 and CDR2 (germline): SEHNR, FQNEAQ (reference sequence). The CDR3 extends over 15 amino acids. Between the trimmed V and J ends, which lost 4 bases and 4 bases, there was a span of 13 bases. CDR3 bases: TGTGCCAGCAGCTCCAAGGTGACAGATAATGAAAAACTGTTTTTT. This codes for CASSSKVTDNEKLFF. The whole variable domain, filled in from reference TRBV7-9 and TRBJ1-4, reads DTGVSQNPRHKITKRGQNVTFRCDPISEHNRLYWYRQTLGQGPEFLTYFQNEAQLEKSRLLSDRFSAERPKGSFSTLEIQRTEQGDSAMYLCASSSKVTDNEKLFFGSGTQLSVL.

This clone was seen only once. The chain employs TRBV6-5 and TRBJ1-6; TRBD1 might be the D (5 bases). The V gene's germline CDR1 is MNHEY and CDR2 SVGAGI. Trimming cost V 6 bases and J 5 bases, with 11 bases left between them. This CDR3 is built from 14 residues. CDR3 DNA sequence: TGTGCCAGCAGGGCGGGGGGTGATAATTCACCCCTCCACTTT. Its translation: CASRAGGDNSPLHF.

J is TRBJ2-7 and V is TRBV7-9; 7 bases align to TRBD2. The ends lost 3 bases at V and 6 bases at J; junction bases unmatched: 2. CDR1 is SEHNR, CDR2 FQNEAQ, per germline (reference sequence). CDR3 length: 12 amino acids. CDR3 residues: CASSFPGGEQYF. In nucleotides, the CDR3 is TGTGCCAGCAGCTTCCCGGGAGGCGAGCAGTACTTC.